A selection of T cell receptor beta chains follows, all from one sample in a study of glioma-infiltrating T cells after dendritic cell vaccination. Sequenced by immunoSEQ multiplex PCR; TCRdb stores in-frame clones only, minus some. The sample consists of under 100,000 clones, approximately 81% of them appearing once. The specimen was blood, collected before dendritic cell vaccination. The receptors stem from a human donor with glioblastoma. Both conserved end residues are part of each CDR3.

v_gene: TRBV5-6
j_gene: TRBJ1-5
CDR3aa: CASSSQPNSNQPQHF

v_gene: TRBV7-6
j_gene: TRBJ2-1
CDR3aa: CASSLAVGGVAGLNEQFF

v_gene: TRBV6-6
j_gene: TRBJ2-5
CDR3aa: CASRHSREGRETQYF

v_gene: TRBV25-1
j_gene: TRBJ2-3
CDR3aa: CASSEFRKRADTQYF

v_gene: TRBV7-6
j_gene: TRBJ2-6
CDR3aa: CASSLARQDSGANVLTF

v_gene: TRBV7-9
j_gene: TRBJ1-5
CDR3aa: CASSSDRALNQPQHF

v_gene: TRBV30
j_gene: TRBJ2-3
CDR3aa: CAWGPGGDTQYF

v_gene: TRBV5-1
j_gene: TRBJ2-1
CDR3aa: CASSFGLAGASYNEQFF

v_gene: TRBV7-9
j_gene: TRBJ2-1
CDR3aa: CASSHSGETYNEQFF

v_gene: TRBV5-1
j_gene: TRBJ2-5
CDR3aa: CASSISGFQETQYF

v_gene: TRBV11-2
j_gene: TRBJ2-7
CDR3aa: CASSFGLAGYEQYF

v_gene: TRBV10-3
j_gene: TRBJ2-7
CDR3aa: CAMAQGAGRGEQYF

v_gene: TRBV9
j_gene: TRBJ2-2
CDR3aa: CASSVVGGTGELFF

v_gene: TRBV6-5
j_gene: TRBJ1-1
CDR3aa: CASSRGGQGAVAFF

v_gene: TRBV18
j_gene: TRBJ1-4
CDR3aa: CASSPQGASNEKLFF

v_gene: TRBV9
j_gene: TRBJ2-3
CDR3aa: CASSVGNEGTDTQYF

v_gene: TRBV2
j_gene: TRBJ2-4
CDR3aa: CASSPLAVGNIQYF

v_gene: TRBV5-4
j_gene: TRBJ2-2
CDR3aa: CASSLGLAGVNTGELFF

v_gene: TRBV7-6
j_gene: TRBJ2-2
CDR3aa: CASRGTGNTGELFF

v_gene: TRBV6-1
j_gene: TRBJ2-1
CDR3aa: CATGLAGGGEQFF

v_gene: TRBV2
j_gene: TRBJ1-5
CDR3aa: CASVRDGRNGPQHF

v_gene: TRBV18
j_gene: TRBJ1-2
CDR3aa: CASSPPSTVHGSGYTF

v_gene: TRBV5-6
j_gene: TRBJ2-3
CDR3aa: CASSSGPSGGRTDTQYF

v_gene: TRBV7-2
j_gene: TRBJ2-1
CDR3aa: CASSLRGASGINEQFF

v_gene: TRBV4-3
j_gene: TRBJ1-5
CDR3aa: CASSQGTGDSNQPQHF

v_gene: TRBV4-2
j_gene: TRBJ2-3
CDR3aa: CASSTSSGRTTDTQYF

v_gene: TRBV5-8
j_gene: TRBJ2-5
CDR3aa: CASKEGLAGGPAETQYF

v_gene: TRBV6-5
j_gene: TRBJ2-7
CDR3aa: CASSGTSYEQYF

v_gene: TRBV15
j_gene: TRBJ2-2
CDR3aa: CATSRESSGRATGELFF